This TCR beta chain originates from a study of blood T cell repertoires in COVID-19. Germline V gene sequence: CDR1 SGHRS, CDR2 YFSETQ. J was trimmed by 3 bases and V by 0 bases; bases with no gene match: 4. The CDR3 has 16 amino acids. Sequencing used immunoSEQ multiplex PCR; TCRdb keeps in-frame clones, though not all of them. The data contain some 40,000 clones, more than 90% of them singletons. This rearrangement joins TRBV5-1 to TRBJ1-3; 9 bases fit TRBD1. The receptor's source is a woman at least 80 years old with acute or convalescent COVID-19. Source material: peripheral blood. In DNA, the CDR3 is TGCGCCAGCAGCTTGGGGACAGGGGAAGTTGGAAACACCATATATTTT. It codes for CASSLGTGEVGNTIYF.